This T cell receptor beta chain appears in the sequencing data of a study of T cells in Graves' hyperthyroidism and ophthalmopathy. Study at large: The blood sample was taken at first diagnosis, before treatment began. Broader study findings: With a median lead of around 6.7 months before onset, the model predicted ophthalmopathy. Blood also showed most of the thyroid clonotypes that were expanded above 0.001.

Amplified regions were TCR beta CDR3 sequences from RNA transcripts. The HTBI set primed first-round TCR CDR3 RT-PCR. A single record per CDR3 protein comes from TCRdb applying MiXCR to the multiplex PCR reads. The sample consists of 280,000 or so distinct CDR3 sequences, around a quarter of them appearing once. The CDR3 has 12 amino acids. With 1 base removed from V and 11 bases from J, the gap between germline ends came to 11 bases. Per germline, CDR1 SNHLY and CDR2 FYNNEI. The sample holds many counts of this clonotype. The antigen is undetermined. The blood specimen was taken at initial hyperthyroidism diagnosis, before any ophthalmopathy symptoms.

The rearrangement joins TRBV2 to TRBJ1-1, with D possibly TRBD1 on 5 matching bases. Sequencing used blood. This sequence was found in a middle-aged man with Graves' hyperthyroidism that later progressed to Graves' ophthalmopathy. The CDR3 reads CASSEGQLGAFF. The CDR3 nucleotides are TGTGCCAGCAGTGAAGGACAGCTTGGTGCTTTCTTT.